This TCR beta chain was observed in a study of blood T cell repertoires in COVID-19. Under the authors' procedure: By means of reference gene primer amplification, nucleated cell counts were estimated. Sequencing was performed with immunoSEQ multiplex PCR; in TCRdb, only in-frame clones are kept and a portion is missing. V and J calls and clone size come straight from that table; D and trimming were deduced from the DNA. The sample holds about 160,000 clones, around 86% seen once. Germline CDR1 SNHLY, CDR2 FYNNEI. This CDR3 comprises 14 residues. Trimming cost V 7 bases and J 2 bases, with 12 bases left between them. Enrollment of patients from Seattle took place during active infection, with longitudinal follow-up.

The origin of this receptor is a man aged 60 to 69 with COVID-19, enrolled during active disease. This chain connects TRBV2 to TRBJ2-1; possible D gene TRBD2, 6 bases. The source material was peripheral blood. The DNA of the CDR3 is TGTGCCAGCACCGGGGGTAGCGCCTACAATGAGCAGTTCTTC. Translated: CASTGGSAYNEQFF. The whole variable domain, filled in from reference TRBV2 and TRBJ2-1, reads EPEVTQTPSHQVTQMGQEVILRCVPISNHLYFYWYRQILGQKVEFLVSFYNNEISEKSEIFDDQFSVERPDGSNFTLKIRSTKLEDSAMYFCASTGGSAYNEQFFGPGTRLTVL.